Shown below are 13 T cell receptor beta chains from a single sample sequenced in a study of blood T cell repertoires in COVID-19. This table comes from immunoSEQ multiplex PCR, and its TCRdb copy is limited to in-frame clones, with some not included. Among about 160,000 clones listed, roughly 88% were seen once. Sequencing was done on a sample of peripheral blood. These receptors were taken from a man between 18 and 35 years old with acute or convalescent COVID-19.

V usage is TRBV9 and J usage is TRBJ2-3; possibly TRBD2 for D (6 bases). The germline V gene encodes CDR1 SGDLS and CDR2 YYNGEE. Deletions cut 0 bases from V and 5 bases from J, with 13 bases between. The CDR3 extends over 15 amino acids. The CDR3 protein is CASSVGGGVGDTQYF. The CDR3 region has the DNA TGTGCCAGCAGCGTAGGAGGAGGGGTGGGAGATACGCAGTATTTT.

V is TRBV4-1 and J is TRBJ2-3, with 8 positions matching TRBD1. The CDR3 contains 16 residues. V shed 3 bases and J 2 bases; nucleotides not matched to a gene: 7. Germline V gene sequence: CDR1 MGHRA, CDR2 YSYEKL. The CDR3, as DNA: TGCGCCAGCAGCCAGACGGACAGGGCCAACACAGATACGCAGTATTTT. Translating gives CASSQTDRANTDTQYF.

The gene calls are TRBV3-1 (or the pseudogene TRBV3-2) and TRBJ1-2, with D uncertain. The CDR3 totals 16 residues. The germline V and J ends were trimmed by 1 base and 2 bases, with 14 bases remaining between them. Germline assignment: CDR1 LGHDT and CDR2 YNNKEL (reference sequence). CDR3 DNA sequence: TGTGCCAGCAGCCAAGGTCGGCGGGATTTAAACTATGGCTACACCTTC. Its protein is CASSQGRRDLNYGYTF.

The rearrangement joins TRBV11-3 to TRBJ2-7; TRBD2 is a possible D gene (6 bases). This CDR3 is 13 amino acids long. V was trimmed by 5 bases and J by 6 bases, leaving 14 bases between them. Germline CDR1 is SGHNT and CDR2 is YENEEA. In nucleotides, the CDR3 is TGTGCCAGCAGCCCAAACGGAGGGCTCGAGCAGTACTTC. It specifies CASSPNGGLEQYF.

The rearrangement uses TRBV6-5 and TRBJ2-1; 7 bases agree with TRBD2. The germline CDR1 and CDR2 sequences are MNHEY and SVGAGI. The CDR3 has 14 amino acids. With V trimmed by 6 bases and J by 3 bases, 5 bases remained unmatched. This chain's CDR3 is CASRRGGSYNEQFF. The DNA of the CDR3 is TGTGCCAGCAGGAGAGGCGGGAGCTACAATGAGCAGTTCTTC.

The V call is TRBV7-6, the J call TRBJ1-1; a possible D gene is TRBD1 (5 bases). The V end lost 10 bases, the J end lost 7 bases, and 13 bases lay between the germline ends. The germline gives CDR1 SGHVS, CDR2 FNYEAQ. The CDR3 totals 11 residues. The CDR3 region has the DNA TGTGCCATCCTATGGGGGGTTGAAGCTTTCTTT. It encodes CAILWGVEAFF.

The count of this clone is one. V and J are TRBV5-6 and TRBJ1-6; TRBD1 matches 9 bases. V trimming: 7 bases; J trimming: 7 bases; junction bases outside the gene matches: 9. The CDR3 runs 15 residues. Per the germline V gene, CDR1 is SGHDT and CDR2 is YYEEEE. The CDR3 sequence: CASSSEGQGNSPLHF. CDR3 nucleotides: TGTGCCAGCTCCTCTGAGGGACAGGGAAATTCACCCCTCCACTTT.

The genes are TRBV4-2 and TRBJ2-1, with 8 bases matching TRBD1. With 2 bases clipped from V and 0 bases from J, the junction kept 3 bases outside the gene matches. The CDR3 is made up of 16 amino acids. Germline V gene sequence: CDR1 LGHNA, CDR2 YNFKEQ. The CDR3 spells CASSQTGGSSYNEQFF. In nucleotides, the CDR3 is TGTGCCAGCAGCCAAACAGGGGGGAGCTCCTACAATGAGCAGTTCTTC.

The rearrangement links TRBV27 to TRBJ1-2; no definite D call. The V and J ends lost 3 bases and 2 bases respectively, with 7 bases between them. CDR1 is MNHEY, CDR2 SMNVEV, per germline (reference sequence). This CDR3 spans 13 amino acids. CDR3 sequence reads: CASSFPGNYGYTF. The CDR3 coding sequence is TGTGCCAGCAGTTTCCCGGGGAACTATGGCTACACCTTC.

The J gene is TRBJ2-7, the V gene TRBV25-1; D possibly corresponds to TRBD1 (6 bases). CDR3 size: 16 residues. With 4 bases removed from V and 0 bases from J, the gap between germline ends came to 16 bases. Germline V gives CDR1 MGHDK, CDR2 SYGVNS. The DNA for the CDR3 is TGTGCCAGCAGTGCACCCAGGGGCCCGAGCTCCTACGAGCAGTACTTC. Its translation: CASSAPRGPSSYEQYF.

The J gene is TRBJ2-7, the V gene TRBV28, with D uncertain. CDR1 MDHEN and CDR2 SYDVKM come from the germline V gene. V was pared by 4 bases and J by 5 bases, with 24 bases between. The CDR3 extends over 17 amino acids. This CDR3 is CASSSRGLFRDLHEQYF. CDR3 bases: TGTGCCAGCAGTTCCCGTGGGCTCTTTAGAGATCTCCACGAGCAGTACTTC.

The chain has TRBV5-1 and TRBJ1-1; D not resolved. The germline V gene has CDR1 SGHRS and CDR2 YFSETQ. This CDR3 is 13 amino acids long. V lost 4 bases and J lost 4, with 11 bases in between. CDR3 protein: CASSPERGTEAFF. The CDR3 DNA is TGCGCCAGCAGCCCTGAACGAGGCACTGAAGCTTTCTTT.

This chain links TRBV2 with TRBJ2-7; 10 bases fit TRBD2. The germline gives CDR1 SNHLY, CDR2 FYNNEI. The V gene end was trimmed by 8 bases and the J gene end by 0 bases; junction bases not matched to a gene: 7. This CDR3 has 15 residues. CDR3 nucleotide sequence: TGTGCCAGCGGGCTAGCGGGGGCTAGCTCCTACGAGCAGTACTTC. Translated: CASGLAGASSYEQYF.